One and the same sample provided the 5 T cell receptor beta chains below, sequenced in a study of blood T cell repertoires in COVID-19. Using immunoSEQ multiplex PCR, the repertoire was profiled, and TCRdb retains in-frame clones only, with some absent. The sample includes around 250,000 clones, 75% to 90% of them seen just once. Sequencing was carried out using PBMCs or T cells enriched from blood (not recorded which). The receptor source for this set is a woman between 25 and 40 years old with acute COVID-19.

The chain is built from TRBV4-2 and TRBJ2-1; weak D call: TRBD2 (7 bases). This CDR3 has 20 residues. Trimming cost V 4 bases and J 5 bases, with 30 bases left between them. Germline V CDR1 and CDR2: LGHNA, YNFKEQ. Written as DNA, the CDR3 is TGTGCCAGCAGCCCTACAAGGGGGGGTACGGACGTTATTGGCAACAATGAGCAGTTCTTC. This gives the protein CASSPTRGGTDVIGNNEQFF.

The chain combines TRBV3-1 (or the pseudogene TRBV3-2) with TRBJ2-3, with TRBD2 matching over 11 bases. V lost 4 bases and J lost 0; bases outside the gene matches: 0. The length of the CDR3 is 15 residues. CDR1 LGHDT and CDR2 YNNKEL come from the germline V gene (reference sequence). In nucleotides, the CDR3 is TGTGCCAGCAGCCGGACTAGCGGGAGCACAGATACGCAGTATTTT. This sequence encodes CASSRTSGSTDTQYF.

The chain couples TRBV27 to TRBJ1-5; no clear D gene. The germline CDR1 and CDR2 sequences are MNHEY and SMNVEV (reference sequence). This CDR3 contains 13 residues. The germline V and J ends were trimmed by 5 bases and 2 bases, with 7 bases remaining between them. The CDR3 DNA reads TGTGCCAGCAGTCCAGGCGGCAATCAGCCCCAGCATTTT. Protein sequence: CASSPGGNQPQHF.

V gene TRBV6-5 combines with J gene TRBJ2-1; 7 bases line up with TRBD2. Germline trimming cut 6 bases from V and 4 bases from J; bases unmatched to any gene: 6. This CDR3 has 14 amino acids. Germline assignment: CDR1 MNHEY and CDR2 SVGAGI. CDR3 DNA sequence: TGTGCCAGCAGGGTTTTAGCGGGTTACAATGAGCAGTTCTTC. As protein: CASRVLAGYNEQFF.

This clone showed up just once. The chain is built from TRBV2 and TRBJ2-7; tentatively, D is TRBD2 (5 bases). This CDR3 is 13 amino acids long. CDR1 and CDR2 from the germline V gene are SNHLY and FYNNEI. Trimming shortened V by 5 bases and J by 3 bases, and 11 bases separated the two germline ends. CDR3 amino acids: CASSPGRDYEQYF. The CDR3 region has the DNA TGTGCCAGCAGTCCAGGACGGGACTACGAGCAGTACTTC.